The clone carrying this T cell receptor (beta chain) was observed a few times. The data were obtained in a study of blood T cell repertoires in COVID-19. Whole-study context: COVID-19 samples, acute and convalescent, were from the United States, Italy and Spain. The cDNA or gDNA used as material had been derived from T cells, B-cell-depleted T cells, or PBMCs.

The CDR3 covers 13 residues. The V gene lost 2 bases and the J gene lost 5 bases, with 10 bases spanning the gap. Germline CDR1 is SGHNT and CDR2 is YYREEE (reference sequence). Methods used by the authors: Amplification of reference gene primers provided the estimated nucleated cell counts. Repertoires were generated with immunoSEQ multiplex PCR, while TCRdb's copy carries only in-frame clones and drops some. The V and J calls and clone size come from that table; D and trimming were worked out from the DNA. The table lists over 95,000 clones, approximately 90% of them singletons, with about 4.8% in the top ten.

This TCR derives from a woman aged 50 to 60 with acute or convalescent COVID-19. The sample taken for sequencing was peripheral blood. The chain has TRBV5-4 and TRBJ1-2; D may be TRBD1 (5 bases). As DNA, the CDR3 is TGTGCCAGCAGCTTACCTGCAGGGTATGGCTACACCTTC. Protein product: CASSLPAGYGYTF. Based on the CDR3 plus reference TRBV5-4 and TRBJ1-2, the full variable domain is ETGVTQSPTHLIKTRGQQVTLRCSSQSGHNTVSWYQQALGQGPQFIFQYYREEENGRGNFPPRFSGLQFPNYSSELNVNALELDDSALYLCASSLPAGYGYTFGSGTRLTVV.